A selection of T cell receptor beta chains follows, all from one sample in a study of cytomegalovirus exposure and HLA in healthy donors. TCRdb's copy holds only in-frame clones and misses some; the assay was immunoSEQ multiplex PCR. The sample consists of about 55,000 clones, 80% to 95% of them appearing once. The source material was PBMCs. The receptors originated from a man in his late teens or twenties in good health and CMV-seronegative. Both conserved end residues are part of each CDR3. Fields, in order: J gene, V gene, CDR3 protein.

TRBJ1-5	TRBV28	CASSFLKQGSNQPQHF
TRBJ2-7	TRBV6-6	CASSYSGQYYEQYF
TRBJ2-1	TRBV2	CASSALAGVYNEQFF
TRBJ1-5	TRBV7-9	CASSLAGQPQHF
TRBJ2-1	TRBV4-2	CASSQASGQGVYEQFF
TRBJ1-1	TRBV7-3	CASSLTGGTEAFF
TRBJ2-5	TRBV7-9	CASSHRDRGQETQYF
TRBJ2-7	TRBV10-3	CAISQPGQGSYEQYF
TRBJ2-3	TRBV5-1	CASSLAGGTDTQYF
TRBJ2-5	TRBV7-7	CASSLGGQGGWETQYF
TRBJ1-1	TRBV14	CASSRTGGNTEAFF
TRBJ2-3	TRBV5-8	CASSSPGLDPDTQYF
TRBJ1-1	TRBV11-2	CASTPLIGTEAFF
TRBJ2-5	TRBV6-5	CASSYPYGTQYF
TRBJ2-6	TRBV5-8	CASSLRYSGANVLTF
TRBJ1-3	TRBV6-6	CASRQGSGNTIYF
TRBJ2-4	TRBV4-1	CASSQVREVAKNIQYF
TRBJ2-1	TRBV4-1	CASSQPLGGQFF
TRBJ2-3	TRBV13	CASRRSTDTQYF